Shown below are 9 T cell receptor beta chains from a single sample sequenced in a study of blood T cells in healthy people across ages. Together with a sample-barcoded 5' primer, a J-beta primer mix was included in a second PCR lasting roughly 6 to 12 cycles. TCRdb independently ran MiXCR on the 5' RACE reads; one entry per CDR3 protein. The sample holds about 730,000 distinct CDR3 sequences, roughly 41% seen once. Material for sequencing was blood. The receptors were gathered from a woman aged 55-70 years in good health.

This clonotype showed up just once. J is TRBJ2-1 and V is TRBV7-3; weak D call: TRBD2 (5 bases). Gene TRBJ2-7 matches the end of the DNA better, so the J call may be wrong. This CDR3 contains 16 residues. The germline gives CDR1 SGHTA, CDR2 FQGTGA. The CDR3 bases are TGTGCCAGCAGCTCTCGTGTACGGGGAGACTACAATGAGCAGTACTTC. Residues: CASSSRVRGDYNEQYF.

The rearrangement links TRBV20-1 to TRBJ2-7; the match to TRBD1 covers 9 bases. Trimming took 3 bases from V and 7 from J; bases not matched to a gene: 10. Germline assignment: CDR1 DFQATT and CDR2 SNEGSKA (reference sequence). The CDR3 contains 14 residues. CDR3 sequence (DNA): TGCAGTGCTAGCCGGGACAGGGATACAGGGGAGCAGTACTTC. Translation: CSASRDRDTGEQYF.

The chain links TRBV2 to TRBJ1-5; TRBD1 matches 8 bases. CDR1 SNHLY and CDR2 FYNNEI come from the germline V gene. CDR3 length: 13 amino acids. V gave up 4 bases and J gave up 8 bases; unmatched junction bases: 4. The CDR3 loop reads CASSGQGFEPQHF. The CDR3 region has the DNA TGTGCCAGCAGTGGACAGGGGTTCGAGCCCCAGCATTTT.

The chain joins TRBV27 to TRBJ2-1; 7 bases align to TRBD1. The CDR3 is made up of 15 amino acids. V trimming: 6 bases; J trimming: 4 bases; junction bases outside the gene matches: 9. Germline CDR1 reads MNHEY; CDR2 reads SMNVEV (reference sequence). The CDR3 DNA is TGTGCCAGCAGGCCCCTCGGGACAGCTTACAATGAGCAGTTCTTC. Its translation: CASRPLGTAYNEQFF.

The chain uses TRBV6-6 and TRBJ2-5; 8 bases map to TRBD2. In germline, CDR1 is MNHNY, CDR2 SVGAGI (reference sequence). There are 15 residues in the CDR3. V lost 6 bases to trimming and J lost 11 bases; unmatched junction nucleotides: 17. CDR3 nucleotides: TGTGCCAGCAGCCCTACTAGCGGTTTCTACAATGAGCAGTACTTC. Its protein is CASSPTSGFYNEQYF.

This clonotype was detected only once. The rearrangement uses TRBV7-9 and TRBJ2-1; D is undetermined. Germline CDR1 reads SEHNR; CDR2 reads FQNEAQ (reference sequence). CDR3 length: 15 residues. The germline V and J ends were trimmed by 1 base and 7 bases, with 14 bases remaining between them. Here the CDR3 reads CASSLEVSFSNEQFF. The CDR3 coding sequence is TGTGCCAGCAGCTTAGAGGTATCGTTCTCGAATGAGCAGTTCTTC.

CDR3 DNA: TGCAGCGACTGGGGGGCCTCCAATGAGCAGTTCTTC. Protein sequence: CSDWGASNEQFF. The chain links TRBV29-1 to TRBJ2-1; TRBD1 or TRBD2 may be the D gene (6 bases each). The germline V gene encodes CDR1 SQVTM and CDR2 ANQGSEA. Between the trimmed V and J ends, which lost 7 bases and 6 bases, there was a span of 13 bases. This CDR3 has 12 residues.

This clonotype was detected ten times or more. The chain combines TRBV7-2 with TRBJ2-1, with D possibly TRBD1 on 5 matching bases. Germline CDR1 is SGHTA and CDR2 is FQGNSA. Trimming took off 3 bases at V and 7 bases at J, with 19 bases between the two ends. The CDR3 is made up of 16 amino acids. As DNA, the CDR3 is TGTGCCAGCAGCTTTGGCACTGGTCAGGGCGAGAATGAGCAGTTCTTC. Residues: CASSFGTGQGENEQFF. Looking up the rest from reference TRBV7-2 and TRBJ2-1 gives the full variable domain: GAGVSQSPSNKVTEKGKDVELRCDPISGHTALYWYRQSLGQGLEFLIYFQGNSAPDKSGLPSDRFSAERTGGSVSTLTIQRTQQEDSAVYLCASSFGTGQGENEQFFGPGTRLTVL.

This sequence joins TRBV5-6 and TRBJ1-2; D is uncertain. The CDR3 is 15 residues long. V was clipped by 4 bases and J by 5 bases, with 18 bases between them. Germline CDR1 SGHDT, CDR2 YYEEEE. The CDR3 DNA reads as TGTGCCAGCAGCCCACGCCTCCTGCCGCGTTATGGCTACACCTTC. As protein: CASSPRLLPRYGYTF.